This T cell receptor beta chain was observed in a study of immune characteristics of hereditary and idiopathic chronic pancreatitis. V lost 4 bases to trimming and J lost 10 bases, with 14 bases between them. This CDR3 has 12 amino acids. The germline gives CDR1 SQVTM, CDR2 ANQGSEA. Chronic pancreatitis tissue was collected during total pancreatectomy with islet autotransplantation. Using immunoSEQ multiplex PCR, the repertoire was profiled, and TCRdb retains in-frame clones only, with some absent. Here the sample spans over 12,000 clones, about 73% being singletons. Specimen: pancreas tissue with hereditary chronic pancreatitis. This receptor was obtained from a human donor with chronic pancreatitis. The chain links TRBV29-1 to TRBJ2-1; a weak D match, TRBD2 (5 bases). CDR3 DNA: TGCAGCGTTGCACCCGGTTCGGGGGAGCAGTTCTTC. Its translation: CSVAPGSGEQFF.